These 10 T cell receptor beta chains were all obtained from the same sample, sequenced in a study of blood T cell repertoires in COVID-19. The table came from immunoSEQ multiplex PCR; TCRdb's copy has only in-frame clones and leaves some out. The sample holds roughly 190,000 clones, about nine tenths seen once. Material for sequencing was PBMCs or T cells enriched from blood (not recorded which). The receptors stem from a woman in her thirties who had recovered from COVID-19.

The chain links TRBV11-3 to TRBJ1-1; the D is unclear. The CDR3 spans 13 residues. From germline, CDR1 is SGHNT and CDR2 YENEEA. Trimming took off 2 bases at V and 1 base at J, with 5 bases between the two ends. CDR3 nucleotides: TGTGCCAGCAGCTTAACGCGGAACACTGAAGCTTTCTTT. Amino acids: CASSLTRNTEAFF.

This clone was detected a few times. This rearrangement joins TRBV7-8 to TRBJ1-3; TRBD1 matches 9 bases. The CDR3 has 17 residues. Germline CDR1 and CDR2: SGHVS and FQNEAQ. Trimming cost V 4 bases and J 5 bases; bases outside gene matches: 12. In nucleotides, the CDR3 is TGTGCCAGCAGCTCCCCCTCCACAGGGGGCTGGCGAAACACCATATATTTT. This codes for CASSSPSTGGWRNTIYF. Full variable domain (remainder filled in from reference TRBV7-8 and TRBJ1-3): GAGVSQSPRYKVAKRGQDVALRCDPISGHVSLFWYQQALGQGPEFLTYFQNEAQLDKSGLPSDRFFAERPEGSVSTLKIQRTQQEDSAVYLCASSSPSTGGWRNTIYFGEGSWLTVV.

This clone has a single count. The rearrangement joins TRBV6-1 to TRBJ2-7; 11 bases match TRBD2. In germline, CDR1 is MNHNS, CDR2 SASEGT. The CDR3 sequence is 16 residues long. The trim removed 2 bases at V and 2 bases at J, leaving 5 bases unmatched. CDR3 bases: TGTGCCAGCAGTGAAAGGGTACTAGCGGGGGCCTACGAGCAGTACTTC. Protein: CASSERVLAGAYEQYF.

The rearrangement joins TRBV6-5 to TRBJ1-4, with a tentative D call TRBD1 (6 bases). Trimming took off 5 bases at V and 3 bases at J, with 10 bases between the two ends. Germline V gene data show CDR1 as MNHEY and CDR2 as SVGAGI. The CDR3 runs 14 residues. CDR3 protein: CASSQDSSNEKLFF. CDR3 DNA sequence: TGTGCCAGCAGTCAGGACAGCTCTAATGAAAAACTGTTTTTT.

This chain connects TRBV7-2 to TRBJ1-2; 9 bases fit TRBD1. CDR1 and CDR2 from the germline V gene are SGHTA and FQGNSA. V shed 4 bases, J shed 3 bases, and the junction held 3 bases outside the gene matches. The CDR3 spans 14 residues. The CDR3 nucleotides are TGTGCCAGCAGCTCAGACAGGGGGGACTATGGCTACACCTTC. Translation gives CASSSDRGDYGYTF.

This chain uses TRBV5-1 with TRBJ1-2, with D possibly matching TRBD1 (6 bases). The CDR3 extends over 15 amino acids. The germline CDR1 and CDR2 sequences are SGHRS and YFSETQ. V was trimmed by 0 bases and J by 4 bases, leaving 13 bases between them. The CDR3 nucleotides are TGCGCCAGCAGCTTGGAAGCAGGGGCGATCTATGGCTACACCTTC. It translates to CASSLEAGAIYGYTF.

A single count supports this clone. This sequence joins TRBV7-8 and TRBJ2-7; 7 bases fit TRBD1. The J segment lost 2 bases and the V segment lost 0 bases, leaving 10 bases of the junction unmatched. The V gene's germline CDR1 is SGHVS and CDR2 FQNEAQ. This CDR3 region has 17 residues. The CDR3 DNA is TGTGCCAGCAGCTTAGCAACTAACCGGGACAGCCCCTACGAGCAGTACTTC. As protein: CASSLATNRDSPYEQYF. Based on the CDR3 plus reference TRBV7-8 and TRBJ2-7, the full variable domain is GAGVSQSPRYKVAKRGQDVALRCDPISGHVSLFWYQQALGQGPEFLTYFQNEAQLDKSGLPSDRFFAERPEGSVSTLKIQRTQQEDSAVYLCASSLATNRDSPYEQYFGPGTRLTVT.

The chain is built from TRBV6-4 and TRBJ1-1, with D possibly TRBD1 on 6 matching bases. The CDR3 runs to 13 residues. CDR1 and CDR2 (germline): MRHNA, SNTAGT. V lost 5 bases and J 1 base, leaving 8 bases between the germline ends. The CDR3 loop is CASSRQENTEAFF. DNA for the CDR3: TGTGCCAGCAGTCGACAGGAGAACACTGAAGCTTTCTTT.

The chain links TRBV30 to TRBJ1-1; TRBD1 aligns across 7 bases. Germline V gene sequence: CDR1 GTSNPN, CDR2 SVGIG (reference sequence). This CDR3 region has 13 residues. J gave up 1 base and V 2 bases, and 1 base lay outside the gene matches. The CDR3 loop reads CAWSNRGNTEAFF. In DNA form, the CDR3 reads TGTGCCTGGAGTAACAGGGGGAACACTGAAGCTTTCTTT.

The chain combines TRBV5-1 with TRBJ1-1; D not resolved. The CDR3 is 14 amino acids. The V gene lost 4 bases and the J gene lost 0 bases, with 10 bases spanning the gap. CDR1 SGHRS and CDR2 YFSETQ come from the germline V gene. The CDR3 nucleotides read TGCGCCAGCAGCAAAGGTGGGCTGAACACTGAAGCTTTCTTT. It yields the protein CASSKGGLNTEAFF.